These 24 T cell receptor beta chains were all obtained from the same sample, sequenced in a study of tissue T cells after allogeneic stem cell transplantation. The time point is: mouse harvest day 14 after allogeneic transplant. Mouse grafts combined 10^7 T-cell-depleted bone marrow cells with 10^6 splenic CD5+ T cells. Data came from immunoSEQ multiplex PCR; TCRdb stores just in-frame clones and leaves some out. The sample yields some 7,900 clones, around 35% seen once. Sequences were obtained from skin. These TCRs come from a female BALB/c mouse given C57BL/6 T cells with graft-versus-host disease after an allogeneic hematopoietic cell transplant.

A note on this clone: Each gene name is a mouse one. The read finishes 1 residue shy of the CDR3 end, and the germline J gene is used to complete it. The chain uses TRBV19 and TRBJ2-7; D not resolved. The V end lost 2 bases, the J end lost 0 bases, and 3 bases lay between the germline ends. Germline lookup yields CDR1 FNHDT and CDR2 SITEND (reference sequence). The length of the CDR3 is 12 residues. CDR3 sequence reads: CASSMSSYEQYF. CDR3 DNA (partial): TGTGCCAGCAGTATGTCCTCCTATGAACAGTAC.

As to this clone: Genes and germline are mouse. The read terminates 1 residue before the CDR3 end, so the remaining end is supplied by the germline J gene. The chain carries TRBV12-2 and TRBJ1-1; D uncertain. V gave up 0 bases and J gave up 0 bases, with 7 bases separating them. The CDR3 has 14 residues. Germline lookup yields CDR1 SGHLS and CDR2 HYDKME. CDR3 DNA (partial): TGTGCCAGCTCTCTCGACGGGGCAAACACAGAAGTCTTC. Translation gives CASSLDGANTEVF. The full-length CDR3 reads as CASSLDGANTEVFF.

This clone is medium-sized in the sample. Each gene name is a mouse one. The CDR3 end is not reached by the read, which stops 1 residue before it; the germline J gene fills it in. The chain uses TRBV26 and TRBJ2-7, with TRBD2 matching 10 bases. The CDR3 runs 15 residues. Trimming at V came to 4 bases and at J to 0 bases, leaving 3 bases not matched to a gene. Per the germline V gene, CDR1 is KGHPV and CDR2 is FQNQEV (reference sequence). The covered CDR3 bases are TGTGCCAGCAGTCGGGGACTGGGGAGCTCCTATGAACAGTAC. Residues: CASSRGLGSSYEQY. The complete CDR3 reads CASSRGLGSSYEQYF.

Concerning this clone itself: Genes here carry mouse names. The read finishes 1 residue shy of the CDR3 end, and the germline J gene is used to complete it. V and J are TRBV1 and TRBJ2-1, with 13 bases fitting TRBD2. CDR1 is NSQYPW and CDR2 is LRSPGD in the germline V gene (reference sequence). The CDR3 extends over 15 amino acids. After removal of 4 bases from V and 4 bases from J, the junction contained 1 base not matched to a gene. CDR3 bases read: TGCACCTGCAGTGGGACTGGGGGGGCGTATGCTGAGCAGTTC. This gives the protein CTCSGTGGAYAEQF. The complete CDR3 protein is CTCSGTGGAYAEQFF.

Remarks on this clone: Gene names refer to mouse genes. Here the CDR3 reads CASSDEQYF. The CDR3 bases that were read are TGTGCCAGCAGTGATGAACAGTAC. The V and J genes are TRBV13-1 and TRBJ2-7; no reliable D call. Read sequence stops 1 residue before the CDR3 end, and the germline J gene provides the missing end. Germline CDR1 and CDR2: NSHNY and SYGAGN. The CDR3 runs 9 residues. V was clipped by 0 bases and J by 8 bases, with 0 bases between them.

As for this clone: Mouse germline and gene names are used. The read ends 1 residue early relative to the CDR3; the germline J gene fills the gap. The chain combines TRBV31 with TRBJ2-1, with TRBD1 matching over 9 bases. This CDR3 region has 14 residues. From germline, CDR1 is GKSSPN and CDR2 SITVG. V trimming: 0 bases; J trimming: 7 bases; junction bases outside the gene matches: 4. The CDR3 loop reads CAWSLWTGVAEQFF. Partial CDR3 DNA: TGTGCCTGGAGTCTTTGGACAGGGGTCGCTGAGCAGTTC.

Note on this clone: The gene names given are mouse names. The sequenced fragment ends 1 residue before the CDR3 boundary, so the rest is inferred from the germline J gene. The chain couples TRBV15 to TRBJ2-7; tentative D call: TRBD1 (6 bases). V was trimmed by 3 bases and J by 3 bases, leaving 9 bases between them. Germline V gives CDR1 SGHND, CDR2 FRSKSL. This CDR3 comprises 13 residues. The sequenced part of the CDR3 DNA is TGTGCCAGCAGTTTCGGGACAATCTATGAACAGTAC. Amino acids: CASSFGTIYEQY. The complete CDR3 sequence is CASSFGTIYEQYF.

This clone turned up a few times. Gene and germline names: mouse. This CDR3 reads CSSSQGSANTEVFF. CDR3 DNA, as far as it was read: TGCTCCAGCAGTCAAGGCAGTGCAAACACAGAAGTCTTC. This rearrangement joins TRBV23 to TRBJ1-1. The CDR3 end falls 1 residue outside the read, so it is completed with the germline J gene. CDR3 length: 14 amino acids. CDR1 and CDR2 (germline): KGHTA, FQNQQP.

Concerning this clone: These gene names are mouse names. The sequence runs out 1 residue before the end of the CDR3; the remainder is reconstructed from the germline J gene. The gene calls are TRBV16 and TRBJ2-4; D may be TRBD1 or TRBD2 (5 bases each). The germline V and J ends were trimmed by 4 bases and 2 bases, with 10 bases remaining between them. This CDR3 has 14 residues. Germline CDR1 SGHSA, CDR2 FRNQAP. The sequenced CDR3 bases are TGTGCAAGCAGCTGGGGGTCTGTTCAAAACACCTTGTAC. Its protein is CASSWGSVQNTLY. The CDR3, in full, reads CASSWGSVQNTLYF.

As for this clone: The gene names here belong to mouse. The CDR3 end lies 1 residue beyond the end of the read and is filled in from the germline J gene. The V call is TRBV26, the J call TRBJ2-4, with a tentative D call TRBD1 (5 bases). The V gene's germline CDR1 is KGHPV and CDR2 FQNQEV (reference sequence). CDR3 size: 14 residues. V lost 4 bases and J 0 bases, leaving 8 bases between the germline ends. The sequenced CDR3 bases are TGTGCCAGCAGTCGGACACGTAGTCAAAACACCTTGTAC. Translation: CASSRTRSQNTLY. The complete CDR3 reads CASSRTRSQNTLYF.

A word on this clone: Gene names and germline refer to mouse. The CDR3 end lies 1 residue beyond the end of the read and is filled in from the germline J gene. This chain links TRBV16 with TRBJ2-4; D is undetermined. Germline CDR1 reads SGHSA; CDR2 reads FRNQAP. The length of the CDR3 is 14 residues. V gave up 1 base and J gave up 0 bases, with 5 bases separating them. The CDR3 loop is CASSLGGSQNTLYF. The part of the CDR3 DNA that was read is TGTGCAAGCAGCTTAGGGGGTAGTCAAAACACCTTGTAC.

This clone is medium-sized within its sample. Genes and germline are mouse. The sequenced fragment ends 1 residue before the CDR3 boundary, so the rest is inferred from the germline J gene. This sequence joins TRBV13-2 and TRBJ1-4; D might be TRBD1 (5 bases). The germline V gene has CDR1 NNHNN and CDR2 SYGAGS (reference sequence). The CDR3 contains 14 residues. V shed 2 bases and J shed 3 bases, with 8 bases lying between them. The CDR3 spells CASGDREANERLFF. CDR3 DNA, as far as it was read: TGTGCCAGCGGTGACAGGGAGGCCAACGAAAGATTATTT.

For this clone: Genes and germline come from the mouse. The read ends 1 residue before the CDR3 terminus; that terminus is restored from the germline J gene. The rearrangement uses TRBV16 and TRBJ1-4; D is possibly TRBD1 (5 bases). Germline V CDR1 and CDR2: SGHSA, FRNQAP. The CDR3 is made up of 15 amino acids. With 0 bases removed from V and 4 bases from J, the gap between germline ends came to 9 bases. The sequenced CDR3 bases are TGTGCAAGCAGCTTAGAGGGGGGAGACAACGAAAGATTATTT. It encodes CASSLEGGDNERLF. The full-length CDR3 reads as CASSLEGGDNERLFF.

Of note for this clone: Genes and germline come from the mouse. Read sequence stops 1 residue before the CDR3 end, and the germline J gene provides the missing end. This chain links TRBV19 with TRBJ1-6; D is unresolved. TRBJ1-6 is recorded as an ORF, its role being uncertain. From germline, CDR1 is FNHDT and CDR2 SITEND (reference sequence). The V and J ends lost 3 bases and 4 bases respectively, with 5 bases between them. The CDR3 consists of 13 residues. The covered CDR3 bases are TGTGCCAGCAGTACGGGGTATAATTCGCCCCTCTAC. Translation gives CASSTGYNSPLY. The whole CDR3 protein reads CASSTGYNSPLYF.

By its share, this clone is medium-sized. The genes are named according to mouse. The missing CDR3 end, 1 residue past where the read stops, is filled in from the germline J gene. This chain uses TRBV26 with TRBJ2-4; 7 positions agree with TRBD2. The ends lost 2 bases at V and 4 bases at J; junction bases unmatched: 0. Germline V gene data show CDR1 as KGHPV and CDR2 as FQNQEV (reference sequence). The CDR3 length is 13 residues. This chain's CDR3 is CASSLGGENTLYF. The CDR3 DNA, read in part, is TGTGCCAGCAGTCTGGGGGGGGAAAACACCTTGTAC.

There are a few counts of this clone. Gene names and germline match the mouse. The read halts 1 residue ahead of the CDR3 end, with the missing end drawn from the germline J gene. This chain connects TRBV12-2 to TRBJ2-3; D not certain. Trimming left V 0 bases short and J 0 bases short, with 6 bases between. The CDR3 runs 14 residues. Germline values: CDR1 SGHLS, CDR2 HYDKME. The CDR3 bases that were read are TGTGCCAGCTCTCTCGCAAATAGTGCAGAAACGCTGTAT. It encodes CASSLANSAETLY. The entire CDR3 protein reads CASSLANSAETLYF.

Details on this clone: Mouse gene names apply. The part of the CDR3 DNA that was read is TGCTCCAGCAGTCCCGGGACAGGGGCTGCTGAGCAGTTC. This encodes CSSSPGTGAAEQF. The complete CDR3 sequence is CSSSPGTGAAEQFF. The J gene is TRBJ2-1, the V gene TRBV23; the D call TRBD1 from the table was never checked on the DNA. Sequencing ends 1 residue short of the CDR3 end; the germline J gene provides the rest. The CDR3 is 14 residues long. The germline gives CDR1 KGHTA, CDR2 FQNQQP.

This clone has just one count. Here the gene names and germline are mouse. The CDR3 protein is CASSLEQNTGQLYF. The sequenced part of the CDR3 DNA is TGTGCCAGCAGCTTAGAACAAAACACCGGGCAGCTCTAC. V is TRBV3 and J is TRBJ2-2; D is uncertain. The read ends 1 residue shy of where the CDR3 ends; the end is completed using the germline J gene. The germline V gene encodes CDR1 SNHLY and CDR2 FYNGKV (reference sequence). The CDR3 extends over 14 amino acids. Between the trimmed V and J ends, which lost 1 base and 1 base, there was a span of 4 bases.

As to this clone: Germline and genes here are mouse. Sequencing ends 1 residue short of the CDR3 end; the germline J gene provides the rest. The chain links TRBV26 to TRBJ1-4; D gene uncertain. Trimming removed 2 bases at V and 4 bases at J, with 5 bases between. Germline V gene data show CDR1 as KGHPV and CDR2 as FQNQEV (reference sequence). The CDR3 extends over 13 amino acids. CDR3 DNA, as far as it was read: TGTGCCAGCAGTCTGGGAAACAACGAAAGATTATTT. Encoded protein: CASSLGNNERLF. The whole CDR3 sequence is CASSLGNNERLFF.

Regarding this clone: Each gene name is a mouse one. The CDR3 goes on 1 residue after the read ends, and that part is filled in from the germline J gene. The chain has TRBV23 and TRBJ1-1; the tabulated D call, TRBD1, remains unverified against the DNA. Germline V gene data show CDR1 as KGHTA and CDR2 as FQNQQP. The length of the CDR3 is 13 residues. The sequenced part of the CDR3 DNA is TGCTCCAGCAGTCAACGACAGGGCACAGAAGTCTTC. Its protein is CSSSQRQGTEVF. The full CDR3 protein is CSSSQRQGTEVFF.

Regarding this clone: The gene symbols are mouse symbols. The CDR3 goes on 1 residue after the read ends, and that part is filled in from the germline J gene. The V gene is TRBV14, the J gene TRBJ2-2; D may be TRBD1 (5 bases). The V and J ends lost 2 bases and 0 bases respectively, with 8 bases between them. Looked up from germline, CDR1 is SGHDT and CDR2 is FRDEAV. CDR3 size: 15 residues. This CDR3 reads CASSFRTSNTGQLYF. Incomplete CDR3 DNA: TGTGCCAGCAGTTTTCGGACATCAAACACCGGGCAGCTCTAC.

This clone was seen a handful of times. The gene names given are mouse names. The sequence runs out 1 residue before the end of the CDR3; the remainder is reconstructed from the germline J gene. V is TRBV26 and J is TRBJ1-3, with D perhaps matching TRBD1 (6 bases). This CDR3 comprises 15 residues. Trimming removed 3 bases at V and 0 bases at J, with 9 bases between. Per germline, CDR1 KGHPV and CDR2 FQNQEV (reference sequence). The covered CDR3 bases are TGTGCCAGCAGTCTCGGGACATTTTCTGGAAATACGCTCTAT. Its protein product is CASSLGTFSGNTLY. The full-length CDR3 reads as CASSLGTFSGNTLYF.

This clone was counted only a few times. The gene names given are mouse names. Partial CDR3 DNA: TGTGCCAGCAGTCTCGACTGGGGAGCTGAGCAGTTC. It is translated as CASSLDWGAEQF. The full CDR3 reads CASSLDWGAEQFF. This rearrangement joins TRBV26 to TRBJ2-1, with TRBD2 matching over 8 bases. Coverage ceases 1 residue before the CDR3 finishes, and the germline J gene fills in the end. V lost 3 bases to trimming and J lost 7 bases; unmatched junction nucleotides: 2. Germline CDR1 is KGHPV and CDR2 is FQNQEV (reference sequence). The CDR3 has 13 amino acids.

As to this clone: Gene names are the mouse ones. Read data end 1 residue before the CDR3 end; the end is taken from the germline J gene. V usage is TRBV12-1 and J usage is TRBJ2-3, with no clear D. The V end was cut by 3 bases, the J end by 3 bases, with 9 bases between. CDR1 and CDR2 from the germline V gene are SGHSN and HYEKVE. The CDR3 covers 13 residues. The sequenced part of the CDR3 DNA is TGTGCCAGCTCTTTCGGGTCAGCAGAAACGCTGTAT. Its translation: CASSFGSAETLY. The full CDR3 is CASSFGSAETLYF.